The 2 T cell receptor beta chains below all came from one sample that was sequenced in a study of T-cell memory formation after mild COVID-19. One entry per CDR3 protein, called by TCRdb with MiXCR from the 5' RACE reads. The sample includes approximately 390,000 distinct CDR3 sequences, about 17% seen only once; the top ten take 20% to 25%. Input material: PBMCs or a T cell subset sorted from them (not recorded which). The receptors stem from a young man who had mild COVID-19 (a few samples of this study predate the infection). Cell type and time point are not known.

This clonotype showed up just a few times. The chain joins TRBV5-1 to TRBJ2-7, with D perhaps being TRBD1 or TRBD2 (5 bases each). This CDR3 spans 13 amino acids. The ends were cut back, 10 bases at V and 3 bases at J, with 17 bases in the middle. Germline V gene sequence: CDR1 SGHRS, CDR2 YFSETQ. The CDR3 spells CACSDGASYEQYF. The CDR3 nucleotides are TGCGCCTGCTCCGACGGGGCCAGCTACGAGCAGTACTTC.

The V call is TRBV7-6, the J call TRBJ1-3; D call uncertain. The CDR3 loop spans 14 amino acids. The V end lost 5 bases, the J end lost 0 bases, and 8 bases lay between the germline ends. Germline V gene data show CDR1 as SGHVS and CDR2 as FNYEAQ. The CDR3, as DNA: TGTGCCAGCAGCGGTGTGGGCTCTGGAAACACCATATATTTT. This sequence encodes CASSGVGSGNTIYF.